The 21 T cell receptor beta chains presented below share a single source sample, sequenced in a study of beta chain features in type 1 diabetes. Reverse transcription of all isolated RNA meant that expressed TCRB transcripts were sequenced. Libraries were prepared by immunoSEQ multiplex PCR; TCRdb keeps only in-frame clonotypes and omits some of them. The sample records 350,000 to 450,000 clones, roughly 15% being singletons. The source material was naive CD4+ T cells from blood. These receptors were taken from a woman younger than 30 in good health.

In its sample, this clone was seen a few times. In DNA, the CDR3 is TGTGCCAGCAGCCCGAGGGGGATCTCTGGGGCCAACGTCCTGACTTTC. Translation gives CASSPRGISGANVLTF. The chain carries TRBV7-9 and TRBJ2-6, with a tentative D call TRBD1 (6 bases). The V and J ends lost 5 bases and 0 bases respectively, with 11 bases between them. Germline V CDR1 and CDR2: SEHNR, FQNEAQ (reference sequence). The CDR3 is made up of 16 amino acids. Based on the CDR3 plus reference TRBV7-9 and TRBJ2-6, the full variable domain is DTGVSQNPRHKITKRGQNVTFRCDPISEHNRLYWYRQTLGQGPEFLTYFQNEAQLEKSRLLSDRFSAERPKGSFSTLEIQRTEQGDSAMYLCASSPRGISGANVLTFGAGSRLTVL.

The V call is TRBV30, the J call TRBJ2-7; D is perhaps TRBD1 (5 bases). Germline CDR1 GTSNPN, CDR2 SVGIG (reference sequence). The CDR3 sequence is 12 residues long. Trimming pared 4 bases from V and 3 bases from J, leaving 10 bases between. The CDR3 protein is CAWNFQGYEQYF. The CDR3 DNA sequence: TGTGCCTGGAATTTTCAGGGCTACGAGCAGTACTTC.

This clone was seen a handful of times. The CDR3, as DNA: TGTGCCTGGAGTAATATAGGGGGCCGCACTGAAGCTTTCTTT. Translation: CAWSNIGGRTEAFF. This chain links TRBV30 with TRBJ1-1; 7 bases align to TRBD1. The J segment lost 4 bases and the V segment lost 2 bases, leaving 7 bases of the junction unmatched. CDR1 and CDR2 from the germline V gene are GTSNPN and SVGIG (reference sequence). This CDR3 comprises 14 residues.

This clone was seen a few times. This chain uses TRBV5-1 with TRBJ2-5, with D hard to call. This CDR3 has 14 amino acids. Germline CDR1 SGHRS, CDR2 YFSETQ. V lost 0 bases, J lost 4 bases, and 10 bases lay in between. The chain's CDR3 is CASSLAMTAETQYF. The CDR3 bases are TGCGCCAGCAGCTTGGCCATGACTGCAGAGACCCAGTACTTC.

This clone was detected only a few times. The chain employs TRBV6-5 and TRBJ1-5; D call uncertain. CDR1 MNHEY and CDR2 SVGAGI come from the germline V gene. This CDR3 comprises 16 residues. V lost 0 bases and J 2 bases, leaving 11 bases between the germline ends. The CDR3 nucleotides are TGTGCCAGCAGTTACTCGGGCCCCCAAGGCAATCAGCCCCAGCATTTT. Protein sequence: CASSYSGPQGNQPQHF.

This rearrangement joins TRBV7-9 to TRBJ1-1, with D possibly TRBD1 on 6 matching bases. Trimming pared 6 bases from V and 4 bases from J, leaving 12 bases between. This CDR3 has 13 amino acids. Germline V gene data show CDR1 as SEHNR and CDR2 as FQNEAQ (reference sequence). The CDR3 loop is CASRLDRLTEAFF. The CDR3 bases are TGTGCCAGCAGGCTCGACAGGCTCACTGAAGCTTTCTTT.

CDR3 nucleotide sequence: TGTGCCAGCAGCGCTACGGCTAGCGGGACCTACGAGCAGTACTTC. Translation gives CASSATASGTYEQYF. The chain links TRBV5-4 to TRBJ2-7, with TRBD2 matching over 9 bases. The CDR3 is 15 residues long. After removal of 4 bases from V and 2 bases from J, the junction contained 7 bases not matched to a gene. CDR1 is SGHNT and CDR2 is YYREEE in the germline V gene (reference sequence).

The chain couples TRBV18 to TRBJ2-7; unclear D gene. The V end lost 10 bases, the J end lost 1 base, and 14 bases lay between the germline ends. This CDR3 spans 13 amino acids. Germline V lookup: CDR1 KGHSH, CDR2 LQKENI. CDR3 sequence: CATAAHLSYEQYF. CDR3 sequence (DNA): TGTGCCACCGCAGCGCATCTTTCCTACGAGCAGTACTTC.

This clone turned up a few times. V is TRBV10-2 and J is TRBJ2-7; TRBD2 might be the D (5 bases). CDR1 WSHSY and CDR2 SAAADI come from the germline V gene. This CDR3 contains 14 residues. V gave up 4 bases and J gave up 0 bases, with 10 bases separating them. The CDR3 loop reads CASSGSGGSYEQYF. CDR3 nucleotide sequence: TGCGCCAGCAGTGGGAGCGGAGGCTCCTACGAGCAGTACTTC.

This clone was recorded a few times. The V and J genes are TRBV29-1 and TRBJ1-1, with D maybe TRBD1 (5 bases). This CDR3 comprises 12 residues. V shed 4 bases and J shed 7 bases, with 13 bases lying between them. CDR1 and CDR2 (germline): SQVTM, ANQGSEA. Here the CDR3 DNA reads TGCAGCGTTGGACCGGGGGGTTATGAAGCTTTCTTT. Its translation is CSVGPGGYEAFF.

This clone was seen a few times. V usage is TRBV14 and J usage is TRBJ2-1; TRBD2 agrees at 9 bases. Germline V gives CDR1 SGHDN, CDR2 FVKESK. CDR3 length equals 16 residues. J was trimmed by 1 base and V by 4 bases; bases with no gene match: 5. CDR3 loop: CASSRPGLASYNEQFF. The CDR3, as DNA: TGTGCCAGCAGCCGCCCGGGACTAGCTTCCTACAATGAGCAGTTCTTC.

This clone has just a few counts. CDR3 nucleotides: TGTGCCAGCAGCTTAGCCTCGGGAGAGCAGTACTTC. It codes for CASSLASGEQYF. This sequence joins TRBV11-3 and TRBJ2-7; D might be TRBD2 (5 bases). The germline CDR1 and CDR2 sequences are SGHNT and YENEEA. The CDR3 runs to 12 residues. Trimming removed 1 base at V and 7 bases at J, with 8 bases between. Drawing the rest from reference TRBV11-3 and TRBJ2-7, the complete variable domain is EAGVVQSPRYKIIEKKQPVAFWCNPISGHNTLYWYLQNLGQGPELLIRYENEEAVDDSQLPKDRFSAERLKGVDSTLKIQPAELGDSAVYLCASSLASGEQYFGPGTRLTVT.

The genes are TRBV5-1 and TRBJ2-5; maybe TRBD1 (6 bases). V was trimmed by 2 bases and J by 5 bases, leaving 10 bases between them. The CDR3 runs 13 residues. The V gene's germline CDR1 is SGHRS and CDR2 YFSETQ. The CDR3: CASSFDRRETQYF. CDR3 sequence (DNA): TGCGCCAGCAGCTTCGACAGGAGGGAGACCCAGTACTTC. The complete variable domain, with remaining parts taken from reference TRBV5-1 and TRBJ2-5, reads KAGVTQTPRYLIKTRGQQVTLSCSPISGHRSVSWYQQTPGQGLQFLFEYFSETQRNKGNFPGRFSGRQFSNSRSEMNVSTLELGDSALYLCASSFDRRETQYFGPGTRLLVL.

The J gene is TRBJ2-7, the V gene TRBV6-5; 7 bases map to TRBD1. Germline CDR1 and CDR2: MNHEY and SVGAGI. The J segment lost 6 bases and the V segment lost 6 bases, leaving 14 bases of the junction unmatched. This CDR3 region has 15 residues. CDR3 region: CASSPGTVDLGEQYF. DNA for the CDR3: TGTGCCAGCAGCCCCGGGACAGTTGATCTTGGCGAGCAGTACTTC.

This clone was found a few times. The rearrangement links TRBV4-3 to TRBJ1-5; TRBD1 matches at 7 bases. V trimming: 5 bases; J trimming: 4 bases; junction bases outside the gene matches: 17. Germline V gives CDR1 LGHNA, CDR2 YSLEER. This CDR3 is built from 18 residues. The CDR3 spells CASSTSYQADRINQPQHF. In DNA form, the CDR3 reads TGCGCCAGCAGCACCTCCTATCAAGCGGACAGGATAAATCAGCCCCAGCATTTT.

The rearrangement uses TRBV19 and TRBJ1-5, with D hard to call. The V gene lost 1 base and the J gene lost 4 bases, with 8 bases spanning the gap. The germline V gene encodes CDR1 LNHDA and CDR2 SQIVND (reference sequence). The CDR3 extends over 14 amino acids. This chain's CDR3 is CASSIGAINQPQHF. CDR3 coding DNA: TGTGCCAGTAGTATAGGGGCAATAAATCAGCCCCAGCATTTT.

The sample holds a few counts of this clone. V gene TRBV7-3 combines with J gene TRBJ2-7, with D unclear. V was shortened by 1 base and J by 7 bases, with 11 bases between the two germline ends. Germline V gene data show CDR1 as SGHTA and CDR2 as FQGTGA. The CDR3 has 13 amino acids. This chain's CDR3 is CASSLKAYGEQYF. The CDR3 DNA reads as TGTGCCAGCAGCTTAAAGGCCTACGGGGAGCAGTACTTC.

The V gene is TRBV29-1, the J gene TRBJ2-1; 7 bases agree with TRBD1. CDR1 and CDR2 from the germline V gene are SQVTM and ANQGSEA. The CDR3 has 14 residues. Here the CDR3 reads CSMTPGQGGSEQFF. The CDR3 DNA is TGCAGTATGACCCCGGGACAAGGGGGCAGTGAGCAGTTCTTC.

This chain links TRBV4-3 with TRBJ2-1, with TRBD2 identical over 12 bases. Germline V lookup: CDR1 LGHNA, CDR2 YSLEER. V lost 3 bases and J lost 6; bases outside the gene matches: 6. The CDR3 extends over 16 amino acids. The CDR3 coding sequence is TGCGCCAGCAGCCAGCTAGCGGGAGGGCCGGCCAATGAGCAGTTCTTC. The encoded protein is CASSQLAGGPANEQFF.

The CDR3 loop reads CASSLRTSSSNTEAFF. CDR3 DNA: TGTGCCAGCAGTCTCCGGACCTCTAGCTCGAACACTGAAGCTTTCTTT. This chain uses TRBV2 with TRBJ1-1; D is uncertain. CDR3 length: 16 residues. Germline values: CDR1 SNHLY, CDR2 FYNNEI. Trimming took off 5 bases at V and 1 base at J, with 17 bases between the two ends.

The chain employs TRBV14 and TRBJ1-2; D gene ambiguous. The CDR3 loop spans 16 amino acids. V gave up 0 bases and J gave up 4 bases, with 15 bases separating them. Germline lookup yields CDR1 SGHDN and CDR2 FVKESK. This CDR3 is CASSQEGAFGGYGYTF. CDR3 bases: TGTGCCAGCAGCCAAGAAGGCGCCTTCGGAGGCTATGGCTACACCTTC.